Described below is a single T cell receptor beta chain sequence and its context. This specimen comes from a study of blood T cell repertoires in COVID-19. In the study overall: T cells, B-cell-depleted T cells, or PBMCs provided the cDNA or gDNA that served as material.

V lost 4 bases and J 5 bases, leaving 25 bases between the germline ends. CDR1 SGHRS and CDR2 YFSETQ come from the germline V gene. This CDR3 has 17 amino acids. The participants were between roughly 18 and 89 years old and came from under 25 US areas. A PCR-confirmed or clinician-diagnosed COVID-19 case had contacted exposed participants within 2 weeks of entry. As processed by the authors: The authors estimated nucleated cell counts from reference gene primer amplification. Assay used: immunoSEQ multiplex PCR; TCRdb lists only in-frame clones, some missing. The V and J calls and clone size come from that table; D and trimming were worked out from the DNA. Counted here are roughly 430,000 clones, approximately 90% occurring once; the ten biggest clones make up approximately 1.5%.

The sequencing input was PBMCs or T cells enriched from blood (not recorded which). The TCR originated in a woman younger than 35 who had been exposed to COVID-19. This sequence joins TRBV5-1 and TRBJ2-7; tentative D call: TRBD2 (6 bases). DNA for the CDR3: TGCGCCAGCAGCCCGGGGACTCTCTCGGGGAGGACGAACGAGCAGTACTTC. It specifies CASSPGTLSGRTNEQYF. Filled out from reference TRBV5-1 and TRBJ2-7, the complete variable domain reads KAGVTQTPRYLIKTRGQQVTLSCSPISGHRSVSWYQQTPGQGLQFLFEYFSETQRNKGNFPGRFSGRQFSNSRSEMNVSTLELGDSALYLCASSPGTLSGRTNEQYFGPGTRLTVT.